This passage covers 7 T cell receptor beta chains from one sample sequenced in a study of shared clonotypes between healthy human individuals. Assay: immunoSEQ multiplex PCR; the TCRdb copy retains only in-frame clones and omits some. The sample has approximately 2.5 million clones, roughly 92% seen once. The sequencing sample was made of naive CD4+ T cells sorted from blood. Subset defined: CD45RA+ positively selected. All receptors come from a man aged 18 to 30 in good health.

The CDR3 DNA sequence: TGTGCCAGCAGCTTGGGACGGACCGCCCTGAACACTGAAGCTTTCTTT. It is translated as CASSLGRTALNTEAFF. This chain links TRBV5-4 with TRBJ1-1; D is unclear. Trimming took 0 bases from V and 0 from J, leaving 12 bases between them. Germline V CDR1 and CDR2: SGHNT, YYREEE (reference sequence). The CDR3 totals 16 residues.

V is TRBV11-3 and J is TRBJ2-1; 12 bases are a match to TRBD2. The CDR3 contains 19 residues. Trimming cost V 2 bases and J 0 bases; bases outside gene matches: 8. Germline-derived CDR1 and CDR2 are SGHNT and YENEEA. Written as DNA, the CDR3 is TGTGCCAGCAGCTTAATTAGGACTAGCGGGAAAAGCTCCTACAATGAGCAGTTCTTC. Translation: CASSLIRTSGKSSYNEQFF.

This chain links TRBV7-2 with TRBJ1-2; 7 nucleotides agree with TRBD1. CDR3 length equals 12 residues. Per the germline V gene, CDR1 is SGHTA and CDR2 is FQGNSA. The V segment lost 0 bases and the J segment 12 bases; nucleotides outside the gene matches: 4. CDR3 loop: CASSLAGQYNTF. CDR3 nucleotides: TGTGCCAGCAGCTTAGCGGGACAGTACAACACCTTC.

This clone came up a few times. The rearrangement joins TRBV19 to TRBJ2-2, with 8 positions matching TRBD1. Trimming took 7 bases from V and 1 from J; bases not matched to a gene: 5. This CDR3 comprises 15 residues. Per germline, CDR1 LNHDA and CDR2 SQIVND (reference sequence). The CDR3 DNA reads as TGTGCCAGTACCCGCGGACAGGGGAACACCGGGGAGCTGTTTTTT. It yields the protein CASTRGQGNTGELFF.

Worth noting for this clone: Other DNA sequences from this sample encode an identical CDR3 as well. The V gene is TRBV28, the J gene TRBJ2-7; TRBD1 matches at 8 bases. The J segment lost 2 bases and the V segment lost 5 bases, leaving 5 bases of the junction unmatched. The CDR3 is made up of 14 amino acids. Germline V CDR1 and CDR2: MDHEN, SYDVKM. This CDR3 is CASSPRTGPYEQYF. Written as DNA, the CDR3 is TGTGCCAGCAGTCCGCGGACAGGGCCCTACGAGCAGTACTTC.

Regarding this clone: Within the sample, other DNA sequences also encode this same CDR3. This chain uses TRBV11-1 with TRBJ2-5, with D hard to call. The germline V gene encodes CDR1 SGHAT and CDR2 FQDESV (reference sequence). The CDR3 runs 12 residues. V shed 5 bases and J shed 1 base, with 5 bases lying between them. This chain's CDR3 is CASSRPQETQYF. The DNA for the CDR3 is TGTGCCAGCAGCCGACCCCAAGAGACCCAGTACTTC. The whole variable domain, remainder taken from reference TRBV11-1 and TRBJ2-5, is EAEVAQSPRYKITEKSQAVAFWCDPISGHATLYWYRQILGQGPELLVQFQDESVVDDSQLPKDRFSAERLKGVDSTLKIQPAELGDSAMYLCASSRPQETQYFGPGTRLLVL.

With respect to this clone: Other DNA sequences of this sample code for an identical CDR3. This rearrangement joins TRBV7-2 to TRBJ1-1, with D possibly TRBD1 on 5 matching bases. CDR1 is SGHTA, CDR2 FQGNSA, per germline. This CDR3 comprises 14 residues. The V gene lost 4 bases and the J gene lost 1 base, with 10 bases spanning the gap. CDR3 in DNA: TGTGCCAGCAGCTCCCAGGGACCGAACACTGAAGCTTTCTTT. Amino acid sequence: CASSSQGPNTEAFF.